Listed below are T cell receptor beta chains from one sample, sequenced in a study of blood T cell repertoires in COVID-19. The method was immunoSEQ multiplex PCR; TCRdb's version includes in-frame clones alone and lacks a portion of them. The sample has a few hundred thousand clones, around 84% seen once; the top ten hold roughly 4%. The sequencing input was peripheral blood. The receptors shown here come from a man in his sixties with acute or convalescent COVID-19. The CDR3 runs from the conserved cysteine through the conserved F or W. The order of the fields is D gene, J gene, V gene, clone size, CDR3 protein, CDR3 DNA. The D gene is left open where the match is weak. A row's size may be missing; if present it is once, few, many or a size class.

>TRBD1|TRBJ1-5|TRBV6-4|NA
CASSDFGTGGTPLSNQPQHF
TGTGCCAGCAGTGACTTCGGGACAGGGGGAACCCCACTAAGCAATCAGCCCCAGCATTTT
>TRBD1|TRBJ2-2|TRBV19|NA
CASSRGQTTGELFF
TGTGCCAGTAGTCGGGGACAGACTACCGGGGAGCTGTTTTTT
>NA|TRBJ2-5|TRBV27|few
CASSLLGRQETQYF
TGTGCCAGCAGTTTATTGGGGCGTCAAGAGACCCAGTACTTC
>TRBD2|TRBJ2-7|TRBV5-1|once
CASRPGGHYEQYF
TGCGCCAGCAGACCGGGAGGTCACTACGAGCAGTACTTC
>TRBD2|TRBJ2-1|TRBV7-9|NA
CASSSRAGAKDEQFF
TGTGCCAGCAGCTCAAGAGCGGGGGCGAAGGATGAGCAGTTCTTC
>NA|TRBJ2-6|TRBV29-1|NA
CSTWSGANVLTF
TGCAGCACTTGGTCTGGGGCCAACGTCCTGACTTTC
>NA|TRBJ2-3|TRBV29-1|once
CSVERPGGSTDTQYF
TGCAGCGTTGAGCGGCCCGGTGGGAGCACAGATACGCAGTATTTT
>NA|TRBJ2-5|TRBV29-1|few
CSGRQGGETQYF
TGCAGCGGTAGGCAGGGTGGAGAGACCCAGTACTTC
>TRBD1|TRBJ1-3|TRBV14|NA
CASSVHRDRGPLSGNTIYF
TGTGCCAGCAGCGTACACCGGGACAGGGGCCCCCTCTCTGGAAACACCATATATTTT
>NA|TRBJ2-1|TRBV3-1/TRBV3-2|NA
CASSQVIRSEQFF
TGTGCCAGCAGCCAAGTTATTAGGAGTGAGCAGTTCTTC
>NA|TRBJ2-5|TRBV21-1|NA
CASSMARISILGEKETQYF
TGTGCCAGCAGCATGGCCAGAATCAGCATACTTGGAGAAAAAGAGACCCAGTACTTC
>NA|TRBJ1-3|TRBV9|NA
CASSPQTGSYSGNTIYF
TGTGCCAGCAGCCCCCAGACAGGCTCATACTCTGGAAACACCATATATTTT
>TRBD1|TRBJ1-1|TRBV27|NA
CASSLGTGNTEAFF
TGTGCCAGCAGTTTGGGGACAGGGAACACTGAAGCTTTCTTT
>NA|TRBJ2-7|TRBV12-3/TRBV12-4|NA
CASTLEGGYEQYF
TGTGCCAGCACCCTCGAAGGGGGCTACGAGCAGTACTTC
>NA|TRBJ2-2|TRBV19|NA
CASSPVERRTGELFF
TGTGCCAGTAGTCCCGTCGAGCGGCGGACCGGGGAGCTGTTTTTT
>TRBD2|TRBJ2-7|TRBV7-9|NA
CASSLAGLAVQYF
TGTGCCAGCAGCTTAGCGGGACTAGCGGTGCAGTACTTC
>TRBD1|TRBJ2-6|TRBV19|NA
CASSRTGAGANVLTF
TGTGCCAGTAGCAGGACAGGGGCTGGGGCCAACGTCCTGACTTTC
>NA|TRBJ2-5|TRBV5-1|NA
CASSAGQPFQETQYF
TGCGCCAGCAGCGCGGGACAGCCCTTCCAAGAGACCCAGTACTTC
>NA|TRBJ2-1|TRBV2|NA
CASSDETYNEQFF
TGTGCCAGCAGTGATGAGACCTACAATGAGCAGTTCTTC
>TRBD1|TRBJ2-7|TRBV10-3|NA
CAISEEQGATGEQYF
TGTGCCATCAGTGAGGAGCAGGGGGCGACTGGCGAGCAGTACTTC
>NA|TRBJ1-4|TRBV21-1|NA
CASSKSGGPEKLFF
TGTGCCAGCAGCAAATCGGGGGGCCCTGAAAAACTGTTTTTT
>NA|TRBJ2-2|TRBV19|NA
CASSFNRDTGELFF
TGTGCCAGTAGTTTCAACAGGGACACCGGGGAGCTGTTTTTT
>TRBD2|TRBJ2-1|TRBV10-3|NA
CAISVRTSGSSYNEQFF
TGTGCCATCAGTGTTCGGACTAGCGGGAGTTCCTACAATGAGCAGTTCTTC
>TRBD1|TRBJ1-5|TRBV7-2|NA
CASSLALRTGNPYSNQPQHF
TGTGCCAGCAGCTTAGCCCTTCGGACAGGGAACCCTTATAGCAATCAGCCCCAGCATTTT
>NA|TRBJ2-3|TRBV19|NA
CASSIQTSTDTQYF
TGTGCCAGTAGTATCCAGACTTCCACAGATACGCAGTATTTT